These 23 T cell receptor beta chains share one sample of origin, sequenced in a study of blood T cell repertoires in COVID-19. Method: immunoSEQ multiplex PCR; TCRdb's copy keeps in-frame clones and lacks some. The sample shows 170,000 or so clones, 75% to 90% of them seen only once. The sample taken for sequencing was peripheral blood. These receptors were collected from a woman between 55 and 75 years old with acute or convalescent COVID-19.

V usage is TRBV11-2 and J usage is TRBJ1-1; D unclear. With 5 bases removed from V and 0 bases from J, the gap between germline ends came to 16 bases. The CDR3 spans 16 residues. Germline V gives CDR1 SGHAT, CDR2 FQNNGV. The CDR3, as DNA: TGTGCCAGCAGCGCCCAGGTGGCTCCGATGAACACTGAAGCTTTCTTT. Amino acid sequence: CASSAQVAPMNTEAFF.

This clone appeared once. The V gene is TRBV6-6, the J gene TRBJ2-7; 10 nucleotides match TRBD1. Per the germline V gene, CDR1 is MNHNY and CDR2 is SVGAGI (reference sequence). This CDR3 comprises 13 residues. The V segment lost 0 bases and the J segment 7 bases; nucleotides outside the gene matches: 0. CDR3 region: CASSYSDRGEQYF. CDR3 DNA sequence: TGTGCCAGCAGTTACTCGGACAGGGGGGAGCAGTACTTC.

The rearrangement links TRBV4-2 to TRBJ1-5; TRBD1 is a possible D gene (6 bases). This CDR3 comprises 15 residues. Germline V gene data show CDR1 as LGHNA and CDR2 as YNFKEQ. V was cut by 3 bases and J by 7 bases, with 16 bases left in between. CDR3 in amino acids: CASSQNTGLGQPQHF. The CDR3, as DNA: TGTGCCAGCAGCCAGAATACAGGGTTGGGACAGCCCCAGCATTTT.

The chain employs TRBV5-1 and TRBJ2-3; 9 bases align to TRBD2. V was clipped by 4 bases and J by 2 bases; unmatched bases: 2. Per the germline V gene, CDR1 is SGHRS and CDR2 is YFSETQ. This CDR3 is 14 amino acids long. The DNA for the CDR3 is TGCGCCAGCAGCCAGCGGGGGGCCACAGATACGCAGTATTTT. Translated, it gives CASSQRGATDTQYF.

J is TRBJ2-2 and V is TRBV19; the match to TRBD2 covers 10 bases. The CDR3 runs 15 residues. J gave up 3 bases and V 6 bases, and 4 bases lay outside the gene matches. The V gene's germline CDR1 is LNHDA and CDR2 SQIVND (reference sequence). CDR3 region: CASRTGTSDTGELFF. The CDR3 nucleotides are TGTGCCAGTAGAACCGGGACTAGCGACACCGGGGAGCTGTTTTTT.

The count of this clone is one. This chain uses TRBV7-2 with TRBJ2-7; the D gene is possibly TRBD1 (5 bases). Germline assignment: CDR1 SGHTA and CDR2 FQGNSA. V was cut by 1 base and J by 0 bases, with 7 bases left in between. The CDR3 sequence is 14 residues long. Here the CDR3 DNA reads TGTGCCAGCAGCTTAGACAGGAGCTCCTACGAGCAGTACTTC. Residues: CASSLDRSSYEQYF.

The gene calls are TRBV9 and TRBJ2-2; D uncertain. The CDR3 is made up of 13 amino acids. Looked up from germline, CDR1 is SGDLS and CDR2 is YYNGEE. V lost 1 base, J lost 6 bases, and 7 bases lay in between. DNA of the CDR3: TGTGCCAGCAGCGTACTCGAGTCCGGGGAGCTGTTTTTT. Translated: CASSVLESGELFF.

The V call is TRBV4-3, the J call TRBJ2-1; 9 nucleotides line up with TRBD2. J was trimmed by 4 bases and V by 1 base; bases with no gene match: 5. CDR3 length: 16 amino acids. Germline CDR1 LGHNA, CDR2 YSLEER. The DNA of the CDR3 is TGCGCCAGCAGCCAAGTGGGCGGGGGGGCTTACAATGAGCAGTTCTTC. Translated, it gives CASSQVGGGAYNEQFF.

The chain combines TRBV2 with TRBJ2-4; perhaps TRBD1 as D (6 bases). Germline V gene sequence: CDR1 SNHLY, CDR2 FYNNEI. The V and J ends lost 2 bases and 1 base respectively, with 12 bases between them. The CDR3 runs 16 residues. Written as DNA, the CDR3 is TGTGCCAGCAGTGAACCAGGGGTACTCGCCAAAAACATTCAGTACTTC. Amino acid sequence: CASSEPGVLAKNIQYF.

This clone was observed a few times. The chain combines TRBV7-9 with TRBJ2-3; D gene uncertain. There are 12 residues in the CDR3. V lost 5 bases to trimming and J lost 2 bases, with 5 bases between them. Germline lookup yields CDR1 SEHNR and CDR2 FQNEAQ (reference sequence). The CDR3 region is CASSRYTDTQYF. The CDR3 bases are TGTGCCAGCAGCCGGTACACAGATACGCAGTATTTT.

The gene calls are TRBV6-2 or TRBV6-3 and TRBJ2-3; D uncertain. This CDR3 contains 15 residues. The V gene's germline CDR1 is MNHEY and CDR2 SVGEGT. V was pared by 0 bases and J by 5 bases, with 12 bases between. The CDR3 nucleotides are TGTGCCAGCAGTTACTCGAAGCAGGAAGTAGATACGCAGTATTTT. It encodes CASSYSKQEVDTQYF.

The V call is TRBV9, the J call TRBJ1-1; D is unclear. Germline assignment: CDR1 SGDLS and CDR2 YYNGEE. V shed 0 bases and J shed 1 base, with 10 bases lying between them. The CDR3 consists of 15 residues. The CDR3 coding sequence is TGTGCCAGCAGCGTAGAACCTCACAAGAACACTGAAGCTTTCTTT. It yields the protein CASSVEPHKNTEAFF.

V usage is TRBV12-5 and J usage is TRBJ1-1, with 7 bases fitting TRBD1. CDR3 length: 12 residues. The J segment lost 6 bases and the V segment lost 9 bases, leaving 7 bases of the junction unmatched. The germline V gene has CDR1 LGHNT and CDR2 FRNRAP. CDR3 sequence: CASGQGDAEAFF. The DNA of the CDR3 is TGTGCTAGCGGTCAGGGGGACGCTGAAGCTTTCTTT.

The V and J genes are TRBV6-4 and TRBJ2-5; 10 nucleotides align to TRBD2. This CDR3 has 18 amino acids. The junction had 11 bases not matched to a gene; V was cut back by 2 bases and J by 2 bases. Germline V gene lookup returns CDR1 MRHNA and CDR2 SNTAGT. The CDR3 region is CASSDPRLAGVRQETQYF. DNA for the CDR3: TGTGCCAGCAGTGACCCCCGGCTAGCGGGGGTGCGACAAGAGACCCAGTACTTC.

V is TRBV7-2 and J is TRBJ1-4; D might be TRBD1 (5 bases). CDR1 and CDR2 from the germline V gene are SGHTA and FQGNSA. V was pared by 2 bases and J by 6 bases, with 16 bases between. The CDR3 is made up of 16 amino acids. Here the CDR3 DNA reads TGTGCCAGCAGCTTATCCGGCGGGACGGGGTATGAAAAACTGTTTTTT. Protein: CASSLSGGTGYEKLFF.

This clone was counted only a few times. This chain uses TRBV7-2 with TRBJ1-3; D ambiguous. Trimming removed 5 bases at V and 2 bases at J, with 13 bases between. CDR1 is SGHTA, CDR2 FQGNSA, per germline. This CDR3 region has 15 residues. The CDR3 spells CASSPRGSPGNTIYF. The DNA of the CDR3 is TGTGCCAGCAGCCCCCGAGGCTCGCCTGGAAACACCATATATTTT.

The gene calls are TRBV7-9 and TRBJ1-4; 10 bases agree with TRBD1. There are 14 residues in the CDR3. CDR1 and CDR2 from the germline V gene are SEHNR and FQNEAQ (reference sequence). V trimming: 5 bases; J trimming: 5 bases; junction bases outside the gene matches: 2. The CDR3 DNA reads as TGTGCCAGCAGCCAGGGACAGGGGAATGAAAAACTGTTTTTT. Amino acids: CASSQGQGNEKLFF.

This chain joins TRBV18 and TRBJ1-4, with D maybe TRBD1 (5 bases). Per germline, CDR1 KGHSH and CDR2 LQKENI. CDR3 length: 14 amino acids. With 0 bases removed from V and 6 bases from J, the gap between germline ends came to 8 bases. In nucleotides, the CDR3 is TGTGCCAGCTCACCACCAGGGGCGGATGAAAAACTGTTTTTT. It is translated as CASSPPGADEKLFF.

The chain uses TRBV15 and TRBJ2-5; 9 nucleotides match TRBD1. After removal of 3 bases from V and 4 bases from J, the junction contained 6 bases not matched to a gene. Looked up from germline, CDR1 is LNHNV and CDR2 is YYDKDF (reference sequence). The CDR3 contains 15 residues. CDR3 loop: CATSRGTGSRETQYF. The CDR3 DNA reads as TGTGCCACCAGCAGGGGGACAGGGTCGCGAGAGACCCAGTACTTC.

The chain joins TRBV5-6 to TRBJ2-7, with D maybe TRBD1 (5 bases). This CDR3 has 12 residues. With 4 bases removed from V and 6 bases from J, the gap between germline ends came to 11 bases. The germline CDR1 and CDR2 sequences are SGHDT and YYEEEE. In DNA form, the CDR3 reads TGTGCCAGCAGCGGGGCGGTTTTCGAGCAGTACTTC. Translated, it gives CASSGAVFEQYF.

The genes are TRBV6-2 or TRBV6-3 and TRBJ1-5, with unresolved D. The length of the CDR3 is 13 residues. Germline assignment: CDR1 MNHEY and CDR2 SVGEGT. Trimming shortened V by 4 bases and J by 0 bases, and 4 bases separated the two germline ends. DNA of the CDR3: TGTGCCAGCAGTTCCTTTAGCAATCAGCCCCAGCATTTT. Protein product: CASSSFSNQPQHF.

This chain connects TRBV6-2 or TRBV6-3 to TRBJ2-7; unclear D gene. This CDR3 region has 13 residues. The V end was cut by 5 bases, the J end by 2 bases, with 10 bases between. CDR1 and CDR2 from the germline V gene are MNHEY and SVGEGT. The DNA for the CDR3 is TGTGCCAGCAGTCCCCCTATGACCTACGAGCAGTACTTC. Residues: CASSPPMTYEQYF.

J is TRBJ2-6 and V is TRBV28; a weak D match, TRBD1 (5 bases). Trimming took off 5 bases at V and 4 bases at J, with 18 bases between the two ends. This CDR3 is 17 amino acids long. The germline CDR1 and CDR2 sequences are MDHEN and SYDVKM. This CDR3 is CASSRNLGEAGANVLTF. The CDR3 nucleotides are TGTGCCAGCAGTAGAAATCTAGGGGAAGCCGGGGCCAACGTCCTGACTTTC.